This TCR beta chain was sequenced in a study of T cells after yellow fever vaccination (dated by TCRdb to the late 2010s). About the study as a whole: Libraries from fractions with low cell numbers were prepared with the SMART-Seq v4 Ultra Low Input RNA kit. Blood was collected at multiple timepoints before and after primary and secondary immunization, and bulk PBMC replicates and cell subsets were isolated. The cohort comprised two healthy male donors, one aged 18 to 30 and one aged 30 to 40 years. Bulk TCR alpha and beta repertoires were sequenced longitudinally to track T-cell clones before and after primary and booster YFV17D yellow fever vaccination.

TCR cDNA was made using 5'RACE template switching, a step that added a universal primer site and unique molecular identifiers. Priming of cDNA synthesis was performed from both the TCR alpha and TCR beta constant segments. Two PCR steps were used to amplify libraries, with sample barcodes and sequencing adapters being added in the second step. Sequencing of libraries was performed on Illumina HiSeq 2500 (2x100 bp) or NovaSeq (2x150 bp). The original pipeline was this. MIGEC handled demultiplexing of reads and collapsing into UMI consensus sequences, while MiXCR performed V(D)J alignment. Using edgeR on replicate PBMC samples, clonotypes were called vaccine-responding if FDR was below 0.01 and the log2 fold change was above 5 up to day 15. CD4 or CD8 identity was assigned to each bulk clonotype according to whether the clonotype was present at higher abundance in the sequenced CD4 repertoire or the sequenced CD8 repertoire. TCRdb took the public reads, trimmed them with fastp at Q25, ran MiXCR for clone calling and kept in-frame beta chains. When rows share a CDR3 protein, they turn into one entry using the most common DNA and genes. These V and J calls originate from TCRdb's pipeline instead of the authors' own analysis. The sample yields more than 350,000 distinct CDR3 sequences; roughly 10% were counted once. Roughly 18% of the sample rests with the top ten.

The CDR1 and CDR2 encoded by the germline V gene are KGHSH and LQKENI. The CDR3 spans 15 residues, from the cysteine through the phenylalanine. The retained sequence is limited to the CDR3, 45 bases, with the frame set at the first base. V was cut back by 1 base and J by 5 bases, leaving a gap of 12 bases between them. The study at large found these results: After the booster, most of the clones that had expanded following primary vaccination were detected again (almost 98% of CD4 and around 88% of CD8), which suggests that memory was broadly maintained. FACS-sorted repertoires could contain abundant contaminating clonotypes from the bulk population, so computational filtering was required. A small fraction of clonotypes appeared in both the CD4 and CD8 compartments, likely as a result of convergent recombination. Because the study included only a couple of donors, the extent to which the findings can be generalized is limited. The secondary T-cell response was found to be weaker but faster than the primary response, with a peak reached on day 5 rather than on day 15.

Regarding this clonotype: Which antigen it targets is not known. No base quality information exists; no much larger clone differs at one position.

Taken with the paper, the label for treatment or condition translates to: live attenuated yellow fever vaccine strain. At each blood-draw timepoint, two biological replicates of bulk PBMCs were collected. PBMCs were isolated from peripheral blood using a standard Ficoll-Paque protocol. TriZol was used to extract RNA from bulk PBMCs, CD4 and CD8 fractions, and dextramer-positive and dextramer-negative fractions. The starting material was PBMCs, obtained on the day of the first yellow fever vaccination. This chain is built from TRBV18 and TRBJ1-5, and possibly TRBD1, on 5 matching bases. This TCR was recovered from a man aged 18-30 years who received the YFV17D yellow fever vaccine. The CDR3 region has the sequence CASSPLAGTDQPQHF. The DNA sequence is TGTGCCAGCTCACCACTAGCAGGGACGGATCAGCCCCAGCATTTT.